This T cell receptor (beta chain) was identified during a study of cytomegalovirus exposure and HLA in healthy donors (dated by TCRdb to about 2017). With respect to the entire study: According to a later analysis, the approximately 130 validation repertoires were produced on the same platform as the approximately 610 repertoires of the first cohort. To predict cytomegalovirus infection status, the study brought together high-throughput TCR immunosequencing, statistical association of individual TCRs with disease status, and machine learning. In addition to the first cohort of hundreds of subjects, a separate validation cohort of approximately 120 different subjects was used. The study was designed to test whether signatures of past pathogen exposure could be identified by cataloging public T cell receptors. Points the paper makes about the study in general: A later analysis lacked HLA typing for the validation cohort, so it scored co-occurrence in that cohort across all 110 or so repertoires. The classifier was reported to diagnose cytomegalovirus status with high specificity and sensitivity in both the original cohort and the validation cohort. A later analysis found that TCRs clustered in the first cohort also tended to co-occur in the 120 or so validation repertoires, with 90% to 95% of cluster scores above 0. In vitro tests confirmed that a few of the cytomegalovirus-associated TCR beta chains recognize cytomegalovirus antigens. The study listed 164 TCR beta chains as associated with cytomegalovirus. According to the authors, the approach could potentially be generalized to other disease states and immunological phenotypes. While some public TCRs were present in many individuals, most TCR sequences turned up only very rarely across donors.

The CDR3 runs 15 amino acids, cysteine and phenylalanine included. The CDR3 DNA has 45 bases and is translated from base 1. The V end gives up 2 bases and the J end 0 bases, leaving 3 bases in the junction not matched to a gene. CDR1 and CDR2, per the germline V gene (reference sequence), are MNHEY and SMNVEV. Receptor libraries were prepared by the immunoSEQ multiplex PCR assay. As for the original processing: A statistical classification framework was developed to diagnose cytomegalovirus status using the catalog of TCR beta chain sequences. TCRdb took over this immuneACCESS table, retaining in-frame rearrangements with V and J assigned. Such tables are incomplete; in checked studies, under half of the missing clones stem from an unresolved V gene, and the remainder is unexplained. From that table come the V and J calls and clone size; the DNA was used to work out D and trimming. The table for this sample lists 200,000 or so clones; more than 75% of them were counted only once. More than 6.5% of the sample goes to the ten largest clones.

Donors formed part of the validation cohort, which comprised about 120 subjects and was distinct from the first cohort of under 850 subjects. Remarks on this clone: Its target antigen remains unknown. Base qualities are not at hand, and no much larger clone is one base apart.

This receptor was identified in a man between 18 and 35 years old in good health and CMV-seropositive. The specimen was PBMCs. This sequence uses TRBV27 and TRBJ2-7, and TRBD1 matches 8 of the central bases. The bases read TGTGCCAGCAGTTTACAGGGGGCCTACTCCTACGAGCAGTACTTC. It codes for CASSLQGAYSYEQYF.